A single sample gave rise to the 25 T cell receptor beta chains below, sequenced in a study of shared clonotypes between healthy human individuals. Data came from immunoSEQ multiplex PCR; TCRdb stores just in-frame clones and leaves some out. In the table there are some 2,000,000 clones, approximately 94% of which are singletons. Sequenced input: naive CD4+ T cells sorted from blood. Indicated subset: CD45RA+ positively selected. The receptors were gathered from a man between 18 and 35 years old in good health.

The chain has TRBV18 and TRBJ2-5; the D gene could be TRBD1 or TRBD2 (5 bases each). CDR1 KGHSH and CDR2 LQKENI come from the germline V gene. The V and J ends lost 4 bases and 5 bases respectively, with 14 bases between them. CDR3 length: 14 amino acids. The CDR3 sequence: CASSRDGPGETQYF. CDR3 bases: TGTGCCAGCTCACGGGACGGACCTGGGGAGACCCAGTACTTC. Complete variable domain (other parts from reference TRBV18 and TRBJ2-5): NAGVMQNPRHLVRRRGQEARLRCSPMKGHSHVYWYRQLPEEGLKFMVYLQKENIIDESGMPKERFSAEFPKEGPSILRIQQVVRGDSAAYFCASSRDGPGETQYFGPGTRLLVL.

This clone was observed a single time. The chain uses TRBV5-1 and TRBJ2-7; 11 bases are a match to TRBD2. Germline V gene data show CDR1 as SGHRS and CDR2 as YFSETQ. CDR3 length: 15 residues. V shed 3 bases, J shed 7 bases, and the junction held 9 bases outside the gene matches. The DNA of the CDR3 is TGCGCCAGCAGCTGGCTAGCGGGGGGTATTGAAGAGCAGTACTTC. This encodes CASSWLAGGIEEQYF. Full variable domain (remainder filled in from reference TRBV5-1 and TRBJ2-7): KAGVTQTPRYLIKTRGQQVTLSCSPISGHRSVSWYQQTPGQGLQFLFEYFSETQRNKGNFPGRFSGRQFSNSRSEMNVSTLELGDSALYLCASSWLAGGIEEQYFGPGTRLTVT.

The chain uses TRBV30 and TRBJ1-1; D uncertain. V lost 3 bases to trimming and J lost 2 bases, with 10 bases between them. Per the germline V gene, CDR1 is GTSNPN and CDR2 is SVGIG (reference sequence). This CDR3 region has 13 residues. CDR3 in amino acids: CAWSNSKNTEAFF. The CDR3, as DNA: TGTGCCTGGAGCAACAGTAAAAACACTGAAGCTTTCTTT.

The chain is built from TRBV27 and TRBJ2-7, with TRBD2 as a possible D gene (6 bases). Germline CDR1 and CDR2: MNHEY and SMNVEV (reference sequence). The CDR3 consists of 15 residues. The V and J ends lost 4 bases and 0 bases respectively, with 13 bases between them. The CDR3 nucleotides read TGTGCCAGCAGTTCCCGCCTAGCGAGCTCCTACGAGCAGTACTTC. Amino acid sequence: CASSSRLASSYEQYF.

The rearrangement links TRBV4-3 to TRBJ2-7; TRBD2 aligns across 10 bases. The V segment lost 0 bases and the J segment 2 bases; nucleotides outside the gene matches: 7. Germline loops: CDR1 LGHNA, CDR2 YSLEER. CDR3 size: 17 residues. The CDR3 DNA follows: TGCGCCAGCAGCCAAGATAGGACTAGCGGACCAACCTACGAGCAGTACTTC. It yields the protein CASSQDRTSGPTYEQYF.

The genes are TRBV6-5 and TRBJ2-1, with a possible D match to TRBD1 (6 bases). Germline CDR1 reads MNHEY; CDR2 reads SVGAGI. The CDR3 length is 15 residues. Trimming pared 4 bases from V and 6 bases from J, leaving 16 bases between. CDR3 region: CASSSSGLGGNEQFF. The CDR3 DNA reads as TGTGCCAGCAGTTCTTCCGGGCTAGGGGGCAATGAGCAGTTCTTC.

The chain couples TRBV7-2 to TRBJ2-1; D possibly matches TRBD1 or TRBD2 (5 bases each). This CDR3 comprises 14 residues. Trimming pared 5 bases from V and 8 bases from J, leaving 16 bases between. Germline loops: CDR1 SGHTA, CDR2 FQGNSA. Here the CDR3 reads CASSSLRVGDEQFF. CDR3 nucleotides: TGTGCCAGCAGCAGCCTGAGGGTGGGGGATGAGCAGTTCTTC.

The chain uses TRBV18 and TRBJ1-6, with 10 positions matching TRBD1. The J segment lost 7 bases and the V segment lost 5 bases, leaving 2 bases of the junction unmatched. Germline V gene sequence: CDR1 KGHSH, CDR2 LQKENI. This CDR3 spans 14 amino acids. This chain's CDR3 is CASSSTGGNSPLHF. The CDR3 coding sequence is TGTGCCAGCTCATCGACAGGGGGCAATTCACCCCTCCACTTT.

The rearrangement links TRBV28 to TRBJ2-7, with TRBD1 matching over 7 bases. V gave up 5 bases and J gave up 2 bases; unmatched junction bases: 12. Germline loops: CDR1 MDHEN, CDR2 SYDVKM. The CDR3 spans 16 residues. The CDR3 region has the DNA TGTGCCAGCAGTAGAGGAGACAGGGTTGCCCCCTACGAGCAGTACTTC. Its protein product is CASSRGDRVAPYEQYF.

The rearrangement joins TRBV10-3 to TRBJ2-7; 11 bases fit TRBD1. This CDR3 contains 12 residues. J gave up 5 bases and V 10 bases, and 4 bases lay outside the gene matches. Germline-derived CDR1 and CDR2 are ENHRY and SYGVKD. The CDR3 region has the DNA TGTGCCACCCGGGACAGGGGGAACGAGCAGTACTTC. Amino acid sequence: CATRDRGNEQYF.

This chain links TRBV10-1 with TRBJ2-5; 8 bases are shared with TRBD1. Germline assignment: CDR1 WNHNN and CDR2 SYGVQD (reference sequence). CDR3 length: 13 residues. V was pared by 6 bases and J by 3 bases, with 3 bases of the junction left unmatched. The CDR3 sequence: CASRSQGEETQYF. CDR3 DNA: TGCGCCAGCAGATCACAGGGGGAAGAGACCCAGTACTTC.

The chain employs TRBV7-2 and TRBJ2-1, with no clear D. Germline lookup yields CDR1 SGHTA and CDR2 FQGNSA. Trimming took off 2 bases at V and 5 bases at J, with 13 bases between the two ends. The CDR3 loop spans 15 amino acids. The CDR3 coding sequence is TGTGCCAGCAGCTTAACATGGATGAGTAACAATGAGCAGTTCTTC. This gives the protein CASSLTWMSNNEQFF.

The chain combines TRBV6-1 with TRBJ1-5, with D unclear. Germline CDR1 is MNHNS and CDR2 is SASEGT. Trimming shortened V by 1 base and J by 5 bases, and 9 bases separated the two germline ends. There are 14 residues in the CDR3. CDR3 amino acids: CASSEVPVYQPQHF. In nucleotides, the CDR3 is TGTGCCAGCAGTGAAGTGCCAGTTTATCAGCCCCAGCATTTT.

In its sample, this clone was seen once. The V and J genes are TRBV29-1 and TRBJ2-7, with TRBD1 identical over 8 bases. The CDR3 contains 16 residues. Germline CDR1 reads SQVTM; CDR2 reads ANQGSEA. Trimming took 6 bases from V and 2 from J; bases not matched to a gene: 15. As DNA, the CDR3 is TGCAGCGTCGCTAACCGGGACAGGAGGGGGGCCTACGAGCAGTACTTC. Protein: CSVANRDRRGAYEQYF.

The V and J genes are TRBV10-3 and TRBJ1-3; TRBD1 matches at 8 bases. The CDR3 runs to 15 residues. Germline CDR1 reads ENHRY; CDR2 reads SYGVKD. The junction had 6 bases not matched to a gene; V was cut back by 5 bases and J by 3 bases. The CDR3 DNA reads as TGTGCCATCAGTTCAACAGGGGGTCGTGGAAACACCATATATTTT. Its translation: CAISSTGGRGNTIYF.

As concerns this clone: Different DNA sequences within this sample yield the same CDR3. J is TRBJ1-5 and V is TRBV6-6; D is perhaps TRBD1 (5 bases). Germline values: CDR1 MNHNY, CDR2 SVGAGI (reference sequence). V dropped 2 bases and J dropped 2 bases, with 7 bases sitting between them. The CDR3 sequence is 14 residues long. DNA for the CDR3: TGTGCCAGCAGTTACAGGGGTGGCAATCAGCCCCAGCATTTT. Amino acid sequence: CASSYRGGNQPQHF.

This chain uses TRBV6-5 with TRBJ2-2; D may be TRBD1 (7 bases). Trimming left V 6 bases short and J 1 base short, with 12 bases between. Germline V lookup: CDR1 MNHEY, CDR2 SVGAGI. This CDR3 is built from 15 residues. The chain's CDR3 is CASRGGQLNTGELFF. The CDR3 DNA reads as TGTGCCAGCAGGGGGGGACAGCTGAACACCGGGGAGCTGTTTTTT.

The CDR3: CASSVLGYEQYF. CDR3 DNA sequence: TGTGCCAGCAGTGTGTTGGGCTACGAGCAGTACTTC. The chain is built from TRBV2 and TRBJ2-7; D unclear. The CDR3 loop spans 12 amino acids. Germline V lookup: CDR1 SNHLY, CDR2 FYNNEI. Trimming pared 4 bases from V and 3 bases from J, leaving 7 bases between.

A note on this clone: One junction end does not reproduce the germline sequence, and a read error may be involved. The chain links TRBV7-7 to TRBJ2-5; 12 bases line up with TRBD2. The CDR3 loop spans 17 amino acids. The germline V gene has CDR1 SSHAT and CDR2 FNYEAQ (reference sequence). The CDR3 loop is CASSLGLAGFSRETQYF. The CDR3 DNA follows: TGTGCTAGCAGCTTAGGACTAGCGGGGTTCAGCCGAGAGACCCAGTACTTC.

The V and J genes are TRBV10-1 and TRBJ2-7; TRBD2 is a possible D gene (6 bases). V gave up 0 bases and J gave up 3 bases, with 12 bases separating them. Germline CDR1 reads WNHNN; CDR2 reads SYGVQD (reference sequence). This CDR3 contains 15 residues. The CDR3 reads CASSESDVGSYEQYF. DNA of the CDR3: TGCGCCAGCAGTGAGTCGGATGTCGGGAGCTACGAGCAGTACTTC.

The gene calls are TRBV5-4 and TRBJ2-3; TRBD2 matches 7 bases. This CDR3 has 15 residues. The V and J ends lost 0 bases and 3 bases, in that order; junction bases with no gene match: 4. Germline lookup yields CDR1 SGHNT and CDR2 YYREEE (reference sequence). This chain's CDR3 is CASSLGGTMTDTQYF. In DNA, the CDR3 is TGTGCCAGCAGCTTGGGAGGGACTATGACAGATACGCAGTATTTT.

The chain carries TRBV28 and TRBJ1-4; TRBD1 matches 8 bases. The V segment lost 4 bases and the J segment 5 bases; nucleotides outside the gene matches: 0. CDR1 MDHEN and CDR2 SYDVKM come from the germline V gene. CDR3 size: 13 residues. In DNA form, the CDR3 reads TGTGCCAGCAGTTACAGGGGGAATGAAAAACTGTTTTTT. It translates to CASSYRGNEKLFF.

The chain recombines TRBV5-4 with TRBJ2-1; D gene uncertain. This CDR3 spans 12 amino acids. V lost 4 bases and J 8 bases, leaving 10 bases between the germline ends. CDR1 is SGHNT, CDR2 YYREEE, per germline (reference sequence). The CDR3 region is CASSGNSYEQFF. The CDR3 nucleotides read TGTGCCAGCAGCGGCAACAGCTATGAGCAGTTCTTC.

About this clone itself: At the DNA level, this CDR3 is encoded by other sequences in the same sample as well. V usage is TRBV2 and J usage is TRBJ2-7; D not resolved. V shed 5 bases and J shed 2 bases, with 10 bases lying between them. Germline-derived CDR1 and CDR2 are SNHLY and FYNNEI. CDR3 length: 13 amino acids. Here the CDR3 reads CASSLARAYEQYF. CDR3 sequence (DNA): TGTGCCAGCAGTCTCGCCCGGGCCTACGAGCAGTACTTC.

The CDR3 reads CASSLDGLLNEQFF. CDR3 nucleotides: TGCGCCAGCAGCTTGGATGGACTCCTGAATGAGCAGTTCTTC. The chain joins TRBV5-1 to TRBJ2-1, with a tentative D call TRBD2 (5 bases). This CDR3 region has 14 residues. Deletions cut 0 bases from V and 7 bases from J, with 11 bases between. The germline V gene encodes CDR1 SGHRS and CDR2 YFSETQ.